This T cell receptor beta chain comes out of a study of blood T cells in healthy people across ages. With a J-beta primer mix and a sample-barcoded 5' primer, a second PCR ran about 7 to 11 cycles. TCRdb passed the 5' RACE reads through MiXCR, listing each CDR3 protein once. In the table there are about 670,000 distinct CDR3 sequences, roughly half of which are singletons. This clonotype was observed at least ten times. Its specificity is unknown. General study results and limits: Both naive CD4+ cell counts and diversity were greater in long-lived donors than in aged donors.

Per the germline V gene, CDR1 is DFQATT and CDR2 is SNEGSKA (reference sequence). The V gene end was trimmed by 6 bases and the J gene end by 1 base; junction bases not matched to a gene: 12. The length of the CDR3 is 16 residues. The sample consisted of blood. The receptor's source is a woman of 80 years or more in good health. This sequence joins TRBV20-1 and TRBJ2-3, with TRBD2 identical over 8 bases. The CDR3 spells CSAQYALRGGTDTQYF. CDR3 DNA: TGCAGTGCGCAATACGCTTTGCGGGGGGGCACAGATACGCAGTATTTT.